This T cell receptor beta chain stems from a study of T cell repertoires in cytomegalovirus infection (dated 2019 in TCRdb). With respect to the entire study: Donor HLA type was relevant to the analysis, because carriage of CMV infection together with the matching HLA type was indicated by public TCR beta signatures.

TCRdb names Illumina HiSeq 1500 as the instrument used. TCRdb cleaned the public reads at Q25 with fastp, built clones with MiXCR and kept in-frame beta chains. Identical CDR3 proteins give one entry, which carries the most common genes and DNA. The sample has about 130,000 distinct CDR3 sequences on record, less than 9.5% of them singletons. The top ten clones comprise over 9.5% of the sample. This clonotype was counted ten times or more. Its antigen has not been determined. Base qualities are not provided; no much larger clone lies one nucleotide away. Overall results and qualifications from the work: In the ex vivo response, HLA-C-restricted CMV-specific TCR beta clonotypes were dominant, and in two of eight donors the single most frequent clonotype came from this HLA-C-restricted group. In both this cohort and an independent roughly 360-donor cohort, the cumulative frequency of public TCR beta family members distinguished carriers of CMV infection plus the relevant HLA type.

The CDR3 has 16 amino acids, counting the end cysteine and phenylalanine. The CDR3 DNA has 48 bases and is translated from base 1. CDR1 is given as SGHTA and CDR2 as FQGNSA, both from the germline V gene. V is pruned by 5 bases and J by 5 bases, leaving 9 bases of the junction without a gene match. The TCR originated in a human donor in good health (CMV status not recorded). Some clones in this sample may be carry-over from other donors' samples. Material for sequencing was PBMCs. The chain couples TRBV7-2 to TRBJ2-2, with 9 middle bases fitting TRBD2. In nucleotide form, the sequence is TGTGCCAGCAGCCCTCTGGTAGCGGGGGCAACCGGGGAGCTGTTTTTT. This sequence encodes CASSPLVAGATGELFF.